This T cell receptor (beta chain) came from a study of T cell responses to AZD1222 COVID-19 vaccine. Study-wide points: There were repertoire samples only from the period after the peak T cell response. White British donors predominated, females outnumbered males, and clonal diversity was possibly underestimated.

Here immunoSEQ multiplex PCR was the method, and the copy in TCRdb shows in-frame clones only, minus some. The top ten clones hold roughly 4.3% of a sample with over 150,000 clones, 92% of them seen once. Notes on this clone: What it binds is not known.

This CDR3 is built from 14 residues. The germline gives CDR1 MGHDK, CDR2 SYGVNS. The ends lost 1 base at V and 2 bases at J; junction bases unmatched: 2. The sequencing here drew on peripheral blood, taken on day 0 of MenACWY control vaccination. This clonotype was sampled from an adult in good health. The chain employs TRBV25-1 and TRBJ2-7; 7 bases map to TRBD1. In DNA form, the CDR3 reads TGTGCCAGCAGTGAATGGGACAGCACCTACGAGCAGTACTTC. It is translated as CASSEWDSTYEQYF.